The 20 T cell receptor beta chains presented below share a single source sample, sequenced in a study of beta chain features in type 1 diabetes (dated by TCRdb to 2017 to 2018). What the work shows at the level of the full study, not this receptor alone: A moderate but significant shortening of TCRB CDR3 length was observed in type 1 diabetes patients in all four CD4+ subsets.

Their specific antigens are unknown. Library preparation was by the immunoSEQ multiplex PCR assay. The High Capacity cDNA Reverse Transcription Kit was used to reverse transcribe all of the isolated RNA, meaning that expressed TCRB transcripts were what got sequenced. Imported from immuneACCESS, the table was reduced by TCRdb to in-frame sequences with V and J called. These copies leave out some clones; in studies compared against another copy, an unresolved V gene accounts for under half, and the cause of the remainder is not known. This sample lists about 700,000 clones; about an eighth were detected once. The ten largest clones add up to 0.02% to 0.025% of the sample. Sequenced input: naive CD4+ T cells from blood. The sample's cell subset or site label, decoded: true naive CD4+ T cells. The receptors were sampled from a man between 18 and 29 years old with type 1 diabetes.

The chain is built from TRBV14 and TRBJ1-1; D is unresolved. This CDR3 spans 13 amino acids. Germline CDR1 reads SGHDN; CDR2 reads FVKESK. Between the trimmed V and J ends, which lost 4 bases and 3 bases, there was a span of 9 bases. CDR3 DNA: TGTGCCAGCAGCCTTACGCAGGACACTGAAGCTTTCTTT. Its translation is CASSLTQDTEAFF.

In its sample, this clone was seen a few times. The V gene is TRBV14, the J gene TRBJ2-1; 10 nucleotides agree with TRBD2. V shed 5 bases and J 1 base; nucleotides not matched to a gene: 2. Looked up from germline, CDR1 is SGHDN and CDR2 is FVKESK. The CDR3 consists of 15 residues. The DNA for the CDR3 is TGTGCCAGCAGCAGGGGACTAGCGTCCTACAATGAGCAGTTCTTC. Its protein is CASSRGLASYNEQFF.

This clone was detected a few times. This chain joins TRBV13 and TRBJ2-5, with no clear D. V was pared by 4 bases and J by 2 bases, with 8 bases between. The CDR3 runs 13 residues. Germline-derived CDR1 and CDR2 are PRHDT and FYEKMQ (reference sequence). The CDR3 DNA reads as TGTGCCAGCAGCTCGACACCGCAAGAGACCCAGTACTTC. Protein product: CASSSTPQETQYF.

This clone was seen a few times. The chain has TRBV7-2 and TRBJ2-5; no firm D call. This CDR3 has 14 amino acids. CDR1 and CDR2 from the germline V gene are SGHTA and FQGNSA. V was trimmed by 3 bases and J by 2 bases, leaving 10 bases between them. CDR3 residues: CASSFSQTQETQYF. The DNA for the CDR3 is TGTGCCAGCAGCTTTAGCCAGACACAAGAGACCCAGTACTTC. Based on the CDR3 plus reference TRBV7-2 and TRBJ2-5, the full variable domain is GAGVSQSPSNKVTEKGKDVELRCDPISGHTALYWYRQSLGQGLEFLIYFQGNSAPDKSGLPSDRFSAERTGGSVSTLTIQRTQQEDSAVYLCASSFSQTQETQYFGPGTRLLVL.

The J gene is TRBJ2-5, the V gene TRBV6-6; D ambiguous. Germline V gives CDR1 MNHNY, CDR2 SVGAGI (reference sequence). The ends were cut back, 5 bases at V and 5 bases at J, with 12 bases in the middle. The CDR3 is 13 residues long. CDR3 residues: CASSGRPIETQYF. The CDR3 DNA is TGTGCCAGCAGTGGACGCCCGATCGAGACCCAGTACTTC.

This clone was counted only a few times. The chain combines TRBV10-3 with TRBJ1-4; 7 positions agree with TRBD1. This CDR3 comprises 13 residues. After removal of 5 bases from V and 5 bases from J, the junction contained 2 bases not matched to a gene. Germline CDR1 ENHRY, CDR2 SYGVKD. In DNA form, the CDR3 reads TGTGCCATCAGTCCGGGACAGAATGAAAAACTGTTTTTT. Protein product: CAISPGQNEKLFF.

This chain links TRBV14 with TRBJ1-1, with D unclear. V was trimmed by 4 bases and J by 1 base, leaving 13 bases between them. The germline CDR1 and CDR2 sequences are SGHDN and FVKESK. The CDR3 totals 15 residues. CDR3 protein: CASSLNGVPNTEAFF. The CDR3 coding sequence is TGTGCCAGCAGCCTCAACGGGGTCCCGAACACTGAAGCTTTCTTT.

V usage is TRBV30 and J usage is TRBJ1-2; D is perhaps TRBD1 (6 bases). Per the germline V gene, CDR1 is GTSNPN and CDR2 is SVGIG (reference sequence). The ends were cut back, 2 bases at V and 7 bases at J, with 14 bases in the middle. The CDR3 totals 13 residues. CDR3 region: CAWSIQGQAGYTF. Written as DNA, the CDR3 is TGTGCCTGGAGTATACAGGGCCAAGCTGGCTACACCTTC.

This chain uses TRBV6-5 with TRBJ2-7; D is tentatively TRBD1 or TRBD2 (5 bases each). Trimming took off 4 bases at V and 4 bases at J, with 14 bases between the two ends. The CDR3 consists of 14 residues. CDR1 and CDR2 (germline): MNHEY, SVGAGI. The chain's CDR3 is CASSLGRDPYEQYF. DNA for the CDR3: TGTGCCAGCAGTTTGGGCAGGGACCCTTACGAGCAGTACTTC.

This clone was seen more than once but under ten times. This CDR3 is also generated by other DNA sequences in the sample. The chain combines TRBV18 with TRBJ1-2; 9 bases agree with TRBD1. The CDR3 is 15 residues long. Germline CDR1 and CDR2: KGHSH and LQKENI. Losses at the gene ends were 0 bases for V and 4 bases for J; bases not matched to a gene: 3. This CDR3 reads CASSPPGQGSYGYTF. The CDR3 region has the DNA TGTGCCAGCTCACCACCGGGACAGGGTAGCTATGGCTACACCTTC.

This clone was seen a few times. This chain connects TRBV18 to TRBJ2-3; D is possibly TRBD1 (5 bases). The CDR3 is made up of 14 amino acids. V lost 5 bases to trimming and J lost 3 bases, with 12 bases between them. Germline V gene lookup returns CDR1 KGHSH and CDR2 LQKENI. The CDR3 DNA reads as TGTGCCAGCTCAAACCAGGGCGGTACAGATACGCAGTATTTT. Protein product: CASSNQGGTDTQYF. The full variable domain, in which reference TRBV18 and TRBJ2-3 provide the parts outside the CDR3, is NAGVMQNPRHLVRRRGQEARLRCSPMKGHSHVYWYRQLPEEGLKFMVYLQKENIIDESGMPKERFSAEFPKEGPSILRIQQVVRGDSAAYFCASSNQGGTDTQYFGPGTRLTVL.

This clone was detected a few times. The chain carries TRBV6-6 and TRBJ2-3; D unresolved. V was clipped by 3 bases and J by 6 bases, with 7 bases between them. CDR3 length: 12 residues. Germline CDR1 and CDR2: MNHNY and SVGAGI (reference sequence). CDR3: CASSYLQDTQYF. The CDR3 DNA reads TGTGCCAGCAGTTATCTACAGGATACGCAGTATTTT.

This clone was observed a few times. The gene calls are TRBV30 and TRBJ2-2, with 11 bases that match TRBD1. Trimming at V came to 6 bases and at J to 5 bases, leaving 8 bases not matched to a gene. Looked up from germline, CDR1 is GTSNPN and CDR2 is SVGIG (reference sequence). The CDR3 sequence is 15 residues long. CDR3 sequence reads: CACPPGTGGTGELFF. CDR3 DNA sequence: TGTGCCTGCCCGCCCGGGACAGGGGGTACCGGGGAGCTGTTTTTT.

This clone was seen a few times. V is TRBV9 and J is TRBJ2-4, with TRBD1 identical over 7 bases. The CDR3 runs 16 residues. CDR1 is SGDLS and CDR2 is YYNGEE in the germline V gene. With 0 bases clipped from V and 0 bases from J, the junction kept 3 bases outside the gene matches. Here the CDR3 reads CASSVGQGKAKNIQYF. The CDR3 DNA reads TGTGCCAGCAGCGTAGGACAGGGTAAAGCCAAAAACATTCAGTACTTC.

In its sample, this clone was seen a few times. The chain employs TRBV2 and TRBJ1-2; D unresolved. The CDR3 extends over 12 amino acids. Per germline, CDR1 SNHLY and CDR2 FYNNEI. The V end was cut by 8 bases, the J end by 7 bases, with 14 bases between. CDR3 nucleotide sequence: TGTGCCAGCGAGCGGCAGGAGAGTGGCTACACCTTC. Translating it yields CASERQESGYTF.

This sequence joins TRBV9 and TRBJ2-2; the match to TRBD2 covers 7 bases. There are 16 residues in the CDR3. Germline V gene sequence: CDR1 SGDLS, CDR2 YYNGEE. V was clipped by 4 bases and J by 4 bases; unmatched bases: 10. The chain's CDR3 is CASSPGGRATTGELFF. The CDR3 region has the DNA TGTGCCAGCAGCCCGGGAGGTAGGGCGACCACCGGGGAGCTGTTTTTT.

The genes are TRBV27 and TRBJ1-1; 7 bases are a match to TRBD1. V was clipped by 2 bases and J by 0 bases; unmatched bases: 6. The CDR3 runs to 16 residues. CDR1 is MNHEY and CDR2 is SMNVEV in the germline V gene (reference sequence). CDR3 region: CASSLTTGQLNTEAFF. The DNA for the CDR3 is TGTGCCAGCAGTTTAACAACGGGACAGTTGAACACTGAAGCTTTCTTT.

The rearrangement uses TRBV7-9 and TRBJ1-6; D is perhaps TRBD1 (6 bases). CDR3 size: 19 residues. From germline, CDR1 is SEHNR and CDR2 FQNEAQ (reference sequence). The V end was cut by 1 base, the J end by 0 bases, with 16 bases between. The CDR3 region has the DNA TGTGCCAGCAGCTTAGAACTTTCAGACAGGCTCTCCTATAATTCACCCCTCCACTTT. As protein: CASSLELSDRLSYNSPLHF.

This clone was counted a single time. The chain combines TRBV18 with TRBJ2-7; 8 bases line up with TRBD1. V gave up 5 bases and J gave up 2 bases; unmatched junction bases: 2. CDR3 length: 13 residues. The germline V gene has CDR1 KGHSH and CDR2 LQKENI. The DNA of the CDR3 is TGTGCCAGCTCAGCGGGACAGGCCTACGAGCAGTACTTC. As protein: CASSAGQAYEQYF.

This clone was counted only a few times. The gene calls are TRBV28 and TRBJ2-7; 12 bases agree with TRBD1. From germline, CDR1 is MDHEN and CDR2 SYDVKM. CDR3 length: 15 amino acids. Trimming removed 7 bases from V and 4 bases from J; junction bases left unmatched: 8. CDR3 in amino acids: CASTPGQGAVYEQYF. The CDR3 coding sequence is TGTGCCAGCACCCCGGGACAGGGGGCGGTGTACGAGCAGTACTTC.